What follows describes a single T cell receptor beta chain. Its cognate antigen is unknown. This record belongs to a study of cytomegalovirus exposure and HLA in healthy donors. From the roughly 110-subject validation cohort, which was separate from the approximately 670-subject first cohort, the donors were drawn. Sequenced by immunoSEQ multiplex PCR; TCRdb stores in-frame clones only, minus some. The sample lists over 120,000 clones; 85% to 90% were seen once. This CDR3 spans 17 amino acids. The germline V gene has CDR1 SGHRS and CDR2 YFSETQ. With 0 bases clipped from V and 5 bases from J, the junction kept 5 bases outside the gene matches. Whole-study findings and limits: Among TCR beta chains, those listed as cytomegalovirus-associated numbered more than 150. Clusters of TCRs from the first cohort tended to co-occur in the 120 validation repertoires (as a later analysis found).

The material sequenced was PBMCs. The source is a woman in her 30s in good health and CMV-seropositive. The J gene is TRBJ2-1, the V gene TRBV5-1, with 13 nucleotides matching TRBD2. This CDR3 is CASSLGPTSGRDNEQFF. The CDR3 region has the DNA TGCGCCAGCAGCTTGGGCCCTACTAGCGGGAGGGACAATGAGCAGTTCTTC.